The 4 T cell receptor beta chains listed next were all sequenced from one sample in a study of blood T cell repertoires in COVID-19. Using immunoSEQ multiplex PCR, the repertoire was profiled, and TCRdb retains in-frame clones only, with some absent. The sample consists of some 280,000 clones, about 89% of them appearing once. Sequenced input: peripheral blood. Receptors were obtained from a woman aged 60-75 years with acute or convalescent COVID-19.

V gene TRBV27 combines with J gene TRBJ2-1; possibly TRBD2 for D (6 bases). Trimming removed 6 bases at V and 5 bases at J, with 14 bases between. Germline V CDR1 and CDR2: MNHEY, SMNVEV (reference sequence). CDR3 size: 14 residues. CDR3 sequence reads: CASSESGTHNEQFF. CDR3 nucleotide sequence: TGTGCCAGCAGCGAATCCGGGACTCACAATGAGCAGTTCTTC.

V is TRBV9 and J is TRBJ1-5, with 7 bases aligning to TRBD1. V shed 4 bases, J shed 4 bases, and the junction held 5 bases outside the gene matches. Germline V gene lookup returns CDR1 SGDLS and CDR2 YYNGEE. The CDR3 covers 14 residues. CDR3 coding DNA: TGTGCCAGCAGCCGGGGACAGCAGAATCAGCCCCAGCATTTT. Its translation: CASSRGQQNQPQHF.

V and J are TRBV10-3 and TRBJ2-3, with D possibly being TRBD2 (5 bases). Trimming pared 4 bases from V and 1 base from J, leaving 9 bases between. This CDR3 has 14 residues. Germline values: CDR1 ENHRY, CDR2 SYGVKD. The DNA of the CDR3 is TGTGCCATCAGTGTGGGAGACGGCACAGATACGCAGTATTTT. Protein: CAISVGDGTDTQYF.

A few counts support this clone. The gene calls are TRBV5-5 and TRBJ1-2; 7 bases fit TRBD1. This CDR3 contains 14 residues. Per the germline V gene, CDR1 is SGHKS and CDR2 is YYEKEE (reference sequence). Losses at the gene ends were 3 bases for V and 6 bases for J; bases not matched to a gene: 8. The CDR3 sequence: CASSSQGQGDGYTF. CDR3 nucleotide sequence: TGTGCCAGCAGCTCTCAGGGGCAGGGGGATGGCTACACCTTC.